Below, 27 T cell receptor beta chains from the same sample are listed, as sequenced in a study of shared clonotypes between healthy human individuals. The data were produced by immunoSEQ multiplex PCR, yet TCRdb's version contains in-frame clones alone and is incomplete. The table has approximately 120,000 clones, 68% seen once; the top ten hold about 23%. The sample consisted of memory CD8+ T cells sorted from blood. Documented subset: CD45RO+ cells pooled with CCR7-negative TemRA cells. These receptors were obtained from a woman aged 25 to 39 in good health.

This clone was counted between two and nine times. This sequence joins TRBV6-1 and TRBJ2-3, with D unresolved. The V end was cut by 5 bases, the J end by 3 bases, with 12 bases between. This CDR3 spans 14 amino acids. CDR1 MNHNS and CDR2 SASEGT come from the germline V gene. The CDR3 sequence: CASSPQQQTDTQYF. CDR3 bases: TGTGCCAGCAGTCCCCAGCAACAAACAGATACGCAGTATTTT.

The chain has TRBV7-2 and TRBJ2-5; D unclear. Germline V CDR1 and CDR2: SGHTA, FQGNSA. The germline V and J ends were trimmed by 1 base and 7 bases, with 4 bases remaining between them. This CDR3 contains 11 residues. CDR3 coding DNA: TGTGCCAGCAGCTTAGGTACGACCCAGTACTTC. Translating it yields CASSLGTTQYF.

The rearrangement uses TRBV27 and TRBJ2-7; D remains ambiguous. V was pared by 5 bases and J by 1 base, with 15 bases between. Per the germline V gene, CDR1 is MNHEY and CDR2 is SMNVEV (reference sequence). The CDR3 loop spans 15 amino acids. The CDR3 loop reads CASSHLQDPSYEQYF. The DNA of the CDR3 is TGTGCCAGCAGTCACCTCCAGGACCCTTCCTACGAGCAGTACTTC.

As DNA, the CDR3 is TGTGCCAGCAGTTACCCTCACGGGAGGGCCGGGACCGGGGAGCTGTTTTTT. Its protein product is CASSYPHGRAGTGELFF. The J gene is TRBJ2-2, the V gene TRBV28; 8 positions agree with TRBD2. Per the germline V gene, CDR1 is MDHEN and CDR2 is SYDVKM. V was clipped by 4 bases and J by 5 bases; unmatched bases: 12. The CDR3 is made up of 17 amino acids.

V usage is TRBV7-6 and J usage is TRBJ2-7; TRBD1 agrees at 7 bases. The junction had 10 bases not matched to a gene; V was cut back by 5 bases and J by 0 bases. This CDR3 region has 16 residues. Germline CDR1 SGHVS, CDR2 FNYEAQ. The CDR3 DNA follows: TGTGCCAGCAGCCCCAGCAGGGGGAAAGACTCCTACGAGCAGTACTTC. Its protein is CASSPSRGKDSYEQYF. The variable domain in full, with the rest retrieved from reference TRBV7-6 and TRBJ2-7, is GAGVSQSPRYKVTKRGQDVALRCDPISGHVSLYWYRQALGQGPEFLTYFNYEAQQDKSGLPNDRFSAERPEGSISTLTIQRTEQRDSAMYRCASSPSRGKDSYEQYFGPGTRLTVT.

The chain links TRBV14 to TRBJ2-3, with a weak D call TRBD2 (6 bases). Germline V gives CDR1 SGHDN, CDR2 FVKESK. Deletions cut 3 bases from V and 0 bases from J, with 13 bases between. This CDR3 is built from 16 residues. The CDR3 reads CASSQMWGRSTDTQYF. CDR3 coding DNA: TGTGCCAGCAGCCAGATGTGGGGGAGGAGCACAGATACGCAGTATTTT.

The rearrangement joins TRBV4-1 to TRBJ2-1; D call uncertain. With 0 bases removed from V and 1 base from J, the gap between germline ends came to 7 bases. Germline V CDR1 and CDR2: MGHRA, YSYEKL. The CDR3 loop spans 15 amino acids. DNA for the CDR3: TGCGCCAGCAGCCAAGACGTCGATTCCTACAATGAGCAGTTCTTC. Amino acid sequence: CASSQDVDSYNEQFF.

The CDR3 nucleotides are TGTGCCAGCAGTGACGGTCGTAGCGCGGTCTACAATGAGCAGTTCTTC. It encodes CASSDGRSAVYNEQFF. The V and J genes are TRBV2 and TRBJ2-1; a weak D match, TRBD2 (5 bases). This CDR3 spans 16 amino acids. Trimming removed 3 bases from V and 3 bases from J, with 15 bases in between. From germline, CDR1 is SNHLY and CDR2 FYNNEI. The entire variable domain, with the rest obtained from reference TRBV2 and TRBJ2-1, is as follows: EPEVTQTPSHQVTQMGQEVILRCVPISNHLYFYWYRQILGQKVEFLVSFYNNEISEKSEIFDDQFSVERPDGSNFTLKIRSTKLEDSAMYFCASSDGRSAVYNEQFFGPGTRLTVL.

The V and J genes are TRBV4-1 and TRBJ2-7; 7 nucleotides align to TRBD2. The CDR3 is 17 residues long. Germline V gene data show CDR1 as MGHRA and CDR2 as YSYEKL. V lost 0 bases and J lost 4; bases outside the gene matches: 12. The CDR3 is CASSQEIGSGWGYEQYF. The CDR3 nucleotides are TGCGCCAGCAGCCAAGAAATCGGTAGCGGGTGGGGGTACGAGCAGTACTTC.

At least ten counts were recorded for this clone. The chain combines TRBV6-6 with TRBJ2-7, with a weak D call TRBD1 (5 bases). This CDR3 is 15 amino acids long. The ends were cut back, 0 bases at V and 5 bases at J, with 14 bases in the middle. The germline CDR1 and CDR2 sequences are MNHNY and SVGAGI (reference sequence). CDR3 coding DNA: TGTGCCAGCAGTTACTCGAGGCCAGGGTCGAACGAGCAGTACTTC. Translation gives CASSYSRPGSNEQYF.

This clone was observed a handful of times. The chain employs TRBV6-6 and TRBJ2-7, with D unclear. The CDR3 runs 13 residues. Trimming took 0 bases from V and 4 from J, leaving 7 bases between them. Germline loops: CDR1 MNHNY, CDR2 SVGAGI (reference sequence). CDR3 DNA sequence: TGTGCCAGCAGTTACTCGGAACGTTACGAGCAGTACTTC. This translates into CASSYSERYEQYF.

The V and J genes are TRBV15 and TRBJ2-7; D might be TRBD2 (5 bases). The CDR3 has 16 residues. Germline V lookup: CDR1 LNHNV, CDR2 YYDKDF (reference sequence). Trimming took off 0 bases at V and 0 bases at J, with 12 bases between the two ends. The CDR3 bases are TGTGCCACCAGCAGAGATTCGGCAGGACTCTCCTACGAGCAGTACTTC. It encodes CATSRDSAGLSYEQYF.

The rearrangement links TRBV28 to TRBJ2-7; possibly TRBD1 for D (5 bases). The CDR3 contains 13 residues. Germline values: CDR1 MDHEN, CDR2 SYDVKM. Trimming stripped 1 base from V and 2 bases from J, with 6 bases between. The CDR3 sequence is CASSLSTAYEQYF. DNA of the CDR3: TGTGCCAGCAGTTTATCGACAGCCTACGAGCAGTACTTC. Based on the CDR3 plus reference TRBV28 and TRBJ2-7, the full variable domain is DVKVTQSSRYLVKRTGEKVFLECVQDMDHENMFWYRQDPGLGLRLIYFSYDVKMKEKGDIPEGYSVSREKKERFSLILESASTNQTSMYLCASSLSTAYEQYFGPGTRLTVT.

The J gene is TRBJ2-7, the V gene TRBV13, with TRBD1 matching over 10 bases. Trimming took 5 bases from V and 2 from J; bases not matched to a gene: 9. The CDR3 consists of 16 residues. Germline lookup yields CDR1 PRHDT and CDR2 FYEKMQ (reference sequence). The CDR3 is CASSLRQGATPYEQYF. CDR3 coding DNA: TGTGCCAGCAGCCTACGACAGGGGGCGACCCCCTACGAGCAGTACTTC.

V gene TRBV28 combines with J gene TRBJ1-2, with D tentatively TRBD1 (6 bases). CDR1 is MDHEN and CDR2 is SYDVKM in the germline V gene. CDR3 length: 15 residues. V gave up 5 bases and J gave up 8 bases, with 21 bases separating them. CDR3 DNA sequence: TGTGCCAGCAGTCCTCAGGGGAGGCCCATATGGGGCTACACCTTC. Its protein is CASSPQGRPIWGYTF.

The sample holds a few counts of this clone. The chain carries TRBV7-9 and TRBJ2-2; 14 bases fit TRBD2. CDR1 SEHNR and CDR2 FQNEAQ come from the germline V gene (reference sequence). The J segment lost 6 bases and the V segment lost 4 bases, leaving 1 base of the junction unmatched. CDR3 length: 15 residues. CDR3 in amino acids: CASSWGLAGAGELFF. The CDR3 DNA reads TGTGCCAGCAGCTGGGGACTAGCGGGAGCCGGGGAGCTGTTTTTT.

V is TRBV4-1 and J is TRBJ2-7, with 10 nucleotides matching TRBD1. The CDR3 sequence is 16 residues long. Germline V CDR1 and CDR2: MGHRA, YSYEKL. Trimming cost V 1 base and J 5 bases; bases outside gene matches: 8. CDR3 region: CASSQAPGTGDDEQYF. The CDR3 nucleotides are TGCGCCAGCAGCCAAGCCCCAGGGACAGGGGATGACGAGCAGTACTTC.

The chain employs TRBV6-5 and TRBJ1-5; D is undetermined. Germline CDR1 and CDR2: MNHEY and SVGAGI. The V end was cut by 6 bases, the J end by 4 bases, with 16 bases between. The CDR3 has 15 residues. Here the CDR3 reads CASSIDERPNQPQHF. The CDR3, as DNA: TGTGCCAGCAGCATAGACGAGAGACCTAATCAGCCCCAGCATTTT.

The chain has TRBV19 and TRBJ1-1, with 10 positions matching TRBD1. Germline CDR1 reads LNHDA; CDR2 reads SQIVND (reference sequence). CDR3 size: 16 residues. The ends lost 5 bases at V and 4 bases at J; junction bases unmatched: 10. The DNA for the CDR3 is TGTGCCAGTAGTCCCCGGACAGGGGGGTTGCCCACTGAAGCTTTCTTT. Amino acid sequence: CASSPRTGGLPTEAFF.

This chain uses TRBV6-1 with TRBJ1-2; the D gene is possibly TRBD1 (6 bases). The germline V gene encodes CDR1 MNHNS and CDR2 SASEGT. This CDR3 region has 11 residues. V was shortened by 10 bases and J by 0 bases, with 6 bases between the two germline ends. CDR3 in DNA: TGTGCCAACAGGGCTAACTATGGCTACACCTTC. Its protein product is CANRANYGYTF.

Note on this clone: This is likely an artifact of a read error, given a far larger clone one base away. CDR3 DNA sequence: TGTGCCAGCAGTGATATCATCGGCGAAGTTTTCTTT. This encodes CASSDIIGEVFF. This chain joins TRBV6-5 and TRBJ1-1, with D unclear. Germline CDR1 reads MNHEY; CDR2 reads SVGAGI. The CDR3 loop spans 12 amino acids.

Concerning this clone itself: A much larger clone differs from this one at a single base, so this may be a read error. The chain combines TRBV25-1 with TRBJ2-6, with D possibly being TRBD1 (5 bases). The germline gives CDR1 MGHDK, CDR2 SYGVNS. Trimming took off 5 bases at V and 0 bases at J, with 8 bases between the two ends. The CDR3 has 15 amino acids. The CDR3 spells CASSHDSSGANVLTF. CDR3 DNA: TGTGCCAGCAGTCATGACAGCTCTGGGGCCAACGTCCTGACTTTC.

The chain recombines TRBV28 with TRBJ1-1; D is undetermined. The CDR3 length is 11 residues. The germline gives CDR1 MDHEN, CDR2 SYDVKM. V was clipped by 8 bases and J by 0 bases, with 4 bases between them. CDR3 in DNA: TGTGCCAGCGGGGTGAACACTGAAGCTTTCTTT. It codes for CASGVNTEAFF.

The CDR3 DNA follows: TGTGCCAGCAGCTCCGTCCCGCGCGGGCCCTATACCGCCACAGATACGCAGTATTTT. Translation gives CASSSVPRGPYTATDTQYF. The rearrangement joins TRBV13 to TRBJ2-3; tentatively, D is TRBD2 (5 bases). V was trimmed by 4 bases and J by 2 bases, leaving 25 bases between them. This CDR3 has 19 residues. Per the germline V gene, CDR1 is PRHDT and CDR2 is FYEKMQ (reference sequence).

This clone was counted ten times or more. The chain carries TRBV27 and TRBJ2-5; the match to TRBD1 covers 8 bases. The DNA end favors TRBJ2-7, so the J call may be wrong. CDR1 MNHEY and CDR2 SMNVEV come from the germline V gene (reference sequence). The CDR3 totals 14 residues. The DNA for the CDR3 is TGTGCCAGCAGTTTATCTGGGACAGGCTACGAGCAGTACTTC. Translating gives CASSLSGTGYEQYF.

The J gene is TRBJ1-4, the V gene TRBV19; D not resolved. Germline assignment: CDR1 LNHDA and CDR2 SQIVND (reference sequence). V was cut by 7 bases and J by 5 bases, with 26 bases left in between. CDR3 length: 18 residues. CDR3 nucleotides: TGTGCCAGTAAACCCTCGTCGTCTGTAAGGAGCAAAAATGAAAAACTGTTTTTT. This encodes CASKPSSSVRSKNEKLFF.

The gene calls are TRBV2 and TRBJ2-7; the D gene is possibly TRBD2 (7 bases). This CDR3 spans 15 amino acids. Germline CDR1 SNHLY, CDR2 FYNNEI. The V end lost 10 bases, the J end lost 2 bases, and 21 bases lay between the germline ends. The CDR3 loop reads CATWRGGVRPYEQYF. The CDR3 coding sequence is TGTGCCACCTGGAGGGGGGGCGTAAGACCCTACGAGCAGTACTTC.